This TCR beta chain is from a study of shared clonotypes between healthy human individuals. Whole-study context: Each donor contributed plates that comprised three CD4 naive, three CD4 memory, two CD8 naive and one CD8 memory. Overall study findings and caveats: Incompleteness in sorted-subset sequencing, despite large depth, was shown by rarefaction.

The protocol was immunoSEQ multiplex PCR, while the TCRdb copy is restricted to in-frame clones and leaves out a portion. In the table there are roughly 2 million clones, less than 95% of which are singletons. It was CD45RO-negative cells, positively selected for CCR7, that made up naive CD8 cells, with terminally differentiated effector memory CD45RA+ cells excluded. V was pared by 10 bases and J by 3 bases, with 5 bases of the junction left unmatched. The CDR3 is 14 residues long. Germline-derived CDR1 and CDR2 are KGHSH and LQKENI. Turning to this clone: The antigen is not known.

The TCR sequence derives from a man younger than 30 in good health. Sequencing was carried out using naive CD8+ T cells sorted from blood. V gene TRBV18 combines with J gene TRBJ2-1; the match to TRBD1 covers 11 bases. CDR3 DNA sequence: TGTGCCACCACCGGGACAGGGGGCTACAATGAGCAGTTCTTC. This translates into CATTGTGGYNEQFF.